These 24 T cell receptor beta chains came from one sample sequenced in a study of blood T cell repertoires in COVID-19. The assay was immunoSEQ multiplex PCR, and TCRdb's table has in-frame clones only and misses some. In the table there are more than 95,000 clones, over 65% of which are singletons. Input material: peripheral blood. The receptors shown here come from a man in his sixties with acute or convalescent COVID-19.

The chain joins TRBV29-1 to TRBJ1-5; D is undetermined. The CDR3 totals 12 residues. Germline V gives CDR1 SQVTM, CDR2 ANQGSEA. The germline V and J ends were trimmed by 4 bases and 4 bases, with 8 bases remaining between them. In DNA form, the CDR3 reads TGCAGCGTTGGTCTGGCAAATCAGCCCCAGCATTTT. This translates into CSVGLANQPQHF.

The V call is TRBV12-5, the J call TRBJ2-2; 8 bases agree with TRBD2. Germline CDR1 reads LGHNT; CDR2 reads FRNRAP. Losses at the gene ends were 0 bases for V and 6 bases for J; bases not matched to a gene: 12. This CDR3 spans 18 amino acids. CDR3: CASGLVLDGRAHAGELFF. The CDR3 DNA sequence: TGTGCTAGTGGTTTGGTACTGGACGGGAGGGCCCACGCCGGGGAGCTGTTTTTT.

This clone has just a few counts. The gene calls are TRBV7-8 and TRBJ2-2; D might be TRBD1 (5 bases). The CDR3 is 14 residues long. The germline V gene has CDR1 SGHVS and CDR2 FQNEAQ. Deletions cut 3 bases from V and 1 base from J, with 6 bases between. This CDR3 is CASSFDRNTGELFF. In DNA, the CDR3 is TGTGCCAGCAGCTTTGACAGGAACACCGGGGAGCTGTTTTTT. The full variable domain, completed using reference TRBV7-8 and TRBJ2-2, is GAGVSQSPRYKVAKRGQDVALRCDPISGHVSLFWYQQALGQGPEFLTYFQNEAQLDKSGLPSDRFFAERPEGSVSTLKIQRTQQEDSAVYLCASSFDRNTGELFFGEGSRLTVL.

This clone has more than one count but fewer than ten. The same CDR3 arises from other DNA sequences in this sample as well. V usage is TRBV27 and J usage is TRBJ1-5; the D is unclear. The CDR3 loop spans 12 amino acids. The germline V gene encodes CDR1 MNHEY and CDR2 SMNVEV (reference sequence). With 8 bases removed from V and 5 bases from J, the gap between germline ends came to 10 bases. The CDR3 spells CASQTGYQPQHF. The CDR3 DNA sequence: TGTGCCAGCCAAACGGGATATCAGCCCCAGCATTTT.

The V call is TRBV2, the J call TRBJ1-1; the D is unclear. The CDR3 length is 13 residues. Per the germline V gene, CDR1 is SNHLY and CDR2 is FYNNEI. V was clipped by 4 bases and J by 3 bases, with 9 bases between them. The CDR3 sequence: CASSVQEDTEAFF. The CDR3 coding sequence is TGTGCCAGCAGTGTGCAGGAGGACACTGAAGCTTTCTTT.

This clone was counted a few times. In nucleotides, the CDR3 is TGTGCCAGCAGCCAAGGACTAGCGGAGTACGAGCAGTACTTC. The encoded protein is CASSQGLAEYEQYF. V gene TRBV3-1 (or the pseudogene TRBV3-2) combines with J gene TRBJ2-7; 9 bases agree with TRBD2. The V gene's germline CDR1 is LGHDT and CDR2 YNNKEL (reference sequence). The length of the CDR3 is 14 residues. The J segment lost 4 bases and the V segment lost 1 base, leaving 2 bases of the junction unmatched.

This chain links TRBV30 with TRBJ2-1; D call uncertain. Trimming removed 2 bases at V and 4 bases at J, with 15 bases between. The CDR3 totals 15 residues. CDR1 GTSNPN and CDR2 SVGIG come from the germline V gene (reference sequence). The CDR3 region has the DNA TGTGCCTGGAGTACCGACTCACATGTTTACAATGAGCAGTTCTTC. Translation gives CAWSTDSHVYNEQFF.

There are a few counts of this clone. The chain employs TRBV27 and TRBJ2-1, with D perhaps TRBD2 (6 bases). Germline loops: CDR1 MNHEY, CDR2 SMNVEV (reference sequence). This CDR3 region has 15 residues. Trimming pared 6 bases from V and 0 bases from J, leaving 12 bases between. The CDR3 sequence: CASSGGPSSYNEQFF. Written as DNA, the CDR3 is TGTGCCAGCAGCGGGGGACCCTCCTCCTACAATGAGCAGTTCTTC.

The chain joins TRBV20-1 to TRBJ1-2; no reliable D call. The V end was cut by 3 bases, the J end by 12 bases, with 14 bases between. This CDR3 has 11 residues. The germline V gene has CDR1 DFQATT and CDR2 SNEGSKA (reference sequence). The CDR3 protein is CSAREAGVNTF. As DNA, the CDR3 is TGCAGTGCTAGGGAGGCTGGGGTGAACACCTTC.

The CDR3 spells CASSLPAGGELFF. CDR3 DNA: TGTGCCAGCAGCTTACCCGCGGGCGGGGAGCTGTTTTTT. The V and J genes are TRBV11-2 and TRBJ2-2, with D perhaps matching TRBD2 (5 bases). The germline V gene encodes CDR1 SGHAT and CDR2 FQNNGV. The V and J ends lost 2 bases and 7 bases respectively, with 8 bases between them. This CDR3 region has 13 residues. Variable domain in full (rest from reference TRBV11-2 and TRBJ2-2): EAGVAQSPRYKIIEKRQSVAFWCNPISGHATLYWYQQILGQGPKLLIQFQNNGVVDDSQLPKDRFSAERLKGVDSTLKIQPAKLEDSAVYLCASSLPAGGELFFGEGSRLTVL.

V gene TRBV2 combines with J gene TRBJ2-2; TRBD1 matches at 11 bases. CDR3 size: 15 residues. Germline V gives CDR1 SNHLY, CDR2 FYNNEI. The J segment lost 3 bases and the V segment lost 6 bases, leaving 3 bases of the junction unmatched. In nucleotides, the CDR3 is TGTGCCAGCAGCGGACAGGGGGCCGACACCGGGGAGCTGTTTTTT. It yields the protein CASSGQGADTGELFF.

This clone has only one observation. This chain uses TRBV6-1 with TRBJ2-7, with 9 bases matching TRBD1. This CDR3 is built from 18 residues. The germline CDR1 and CDR2 sequences are MNHNS and SASEGT. V shed 4 bases, J shed 3 bases, and the junction held 16 bases outside the gene matches. CDR3 residues: CASSGGTGKVVLVYEQYF. CDR3 in DNA: TGTGCCAGCAGTGGGGGGACAGGGAAGGTTGTCCTGGTCTACGAGCAGTACTTC.

The V and J genes are TRBV7-9 and TRBJ1-1, with D perhaps matching TRBD1 (5 bases). There are 17 residues in the CDR3. The germline CDR1 and CDR2 sequences are SEHNR and FQNEAQ (reference sequence). The germline V and J ends were trimmed by 3 bases and 0 bases, with 17 bases remaining between them. The CDR3 spells CASSLSMTADMNTEAFF. CDR3 coding DNA: TGTGCCAGCAGCTTGAGTATGACAGCTGACATGAACACTGAAGCTTTCTTT.

The chain joins TRBV5-8 to TRBJ1-5, with unresolved D. The V gene's germline CDR1 is SGHTS and CDR2 YDEGEE. Trimming cost V 2 bases and J 3 bases, with 9 bases left between them. The CDR3 contains 14 residues. CDR3 sequence: CASSFWQNNQPQHF. The CDR3 region has the DNA TGTGCCAGCAGCTTTTGGCAGAACAATCAGCCCCAGCATTTT.

The chain couples TRBV2 to TRBJ1-5; TRBD1 matches at 7 bases. CDR1 SNHLY and CDR2 FYNNEI come from the germline V gene. After removal of 6 bases from V and 0 bases from J, the junction contained 2 bases not matched to a gene. The CDR3 length is 14 residues. The CDR3 sequence is CASRGDSSNQPQHF. In DNA form, the CDR3 reads TGTGCCAGCAGAGGGGACAGTAGCAATCAGCCCCAGCATTTT.

The chain joins TRBV30 to TRBJ2-1; D unresolved. Trimming left V 4 bases short and J 5 bases short, with 6 bases between. The CDR3 is made up of 11 amino acids. CDR1 and CDR2 from the germline V gene are GTSNPN and SVGIG (reference sequence). This CDR3 is CAWTRHNEQFF. The CDR3 DNA sequence: TGTGCCTGGACTAGGCACAATGAGCAGTTCTTC.

The rearrangement joins TRBV7-8 to TRBJ2-7; tentatively, D is TRBD2 (5 bases). Germline V CDR1 and CDR2: SGHVS, FQNEAQ. The CDR3 covers 14 residues. The ends were cut back, 5 bases at V and 3 bases at J, with 14 bases in the middle. CDR3 region: CASSRLGVGYEQYF. DNA of the CDR3: TGTGCCAGCAGCCGCCTGGGAGTGGGCTACGAGCAGTACTTC.

The chain joins TRBV30 to TRBJ1-1; tentatively, D is TRBD1 (5 bases). In germline, CDR1 is GTSNPN, CDR2 SVGIG (reference sequence). This CDR3 is built from 12 residues. Trimming removed 1 base at V and 3 bases at J, with 6 bases between. The chain's CDR3 is CAWSGQYTEAFF. As DNA, the CDR3 is TGTGCCTGGAGTGGACAGTACACTGAAGCTTTCTTT.

This clone turned up a few times. V and J are TRBV19 and TRBJ2-2; no clear D. The V end lost 7 bases, the J end lost 3 bases, and 12 bases lay between the germline ends. CDR1 is LNHDA and CDR2 is SQIVND in the germline V gene (reference sequence). This CDR3 has 14 residues. CDR3 loop: CASMKELHTGELFF. In DNA form, the CDR3 reads TGTGCCAGTATGAAGGAGCTGCACACCGGGGAGCTGTTTTTT.

This sequence joins TRBV7-9 and TRBJ2-1; the match to TRBD2 covers 7 bases. The CDR3 runs 15 residues. CDR1 and CDR2 (germline): SEHNR, FQNEAQ (reference sequence). V was pared by 4 bases and J by 8 bases, with 11 bases of the junction left unmatched. CDR3 protein: CASSCGFSGRDEQFF. The CDR3 nucleotides read TGTGCCAGCAGCTGTGGTTTTAGCGGGCGGGATGAGCAGTTCTTC.

This chain uses TRBV7-2 with TRBJ2-1, with D possibly matching TRBD2 (5 bases). The germline gives CDR1 SGHTA, CDR2 FQGNSA. This CDR3 region has 16 residues. Trimming shortened V by 0 bases and J by 3 bases, and 12 bases separated the two germline ends. The CDR3 is CASSLAFGEGYNEQFF. CDR3 nucleotide sequence: TGTGCCAGCAGCTTAGCGTTCGGCGAGGGCTACAATGAGCAGTTCTTC.

The rearrangement uses TRBV11-2 and TRBJ2-5; 10 bases match TRBD2. There are 18 residues in the CDR3. Germline-derived CDR1 and CDR2 are SGHAT and FQNNGV. With V trimmed by 4 bases and J by 0 bases, 11 bases remained unmatched. CDR3 residues: CASSSPLLAGMYQETQYF. For the CDR3, the DNA is TGTGCCAGCAGCTCCCCCCTACTAGCGGGAATGTACCAAGAGACCCAGTACTTC.

The rearrangement joins TRBV10-1 to TRBJ2-7, with 9 nucleotides matching TRBD1. This CDR3 has 15 residues. Germline assignment: CDR1 WNHNN and CDR2 SYGVQD (reference sequence). With V trimmed by 10 bases and J by 3 bases, 13 bases remained unmatched. This CDR3 is CATRPQGAQDYEQYF. In DNA form, the CDR3 reads TGCGCCACCAGGCCACAGGGGGCGCAAGACTACGAGCAGTACTTC.

The chain uses TRBV6-6 and TRBJ2-5; maybe TRBD1 (5 bases). This CDR3 region has 12 residues. Germline V gene lookup returns CDR1 MNHNY and CDR2 SVGAGI (reference sequence). The ends were cut back, 4 bases at V and 5 bases at J, with 8 bases in the middle. As DNA, the CDR3 is TGTGCCAGCAGTTCCCACAGGGAGACCCAGTACTTC. It encodes CASSSHRETQYF.